Described below is a single T cell receptor (beta chain) sequence and its context. These data come from a study of blood T cell repertoires in COVID-19. Germline lookup yields CDR1 SGHDT and CDR2 YYEEEE. Trimming removed 2 bases from V and 2 bases from J, with 15 bases in between. The length of the CDR3 is 16 residues. TCRdb keeps only in-frame clones here, not all; method: immunoSEQ multiplex PCR. This table holds around 41,000 clones, 90% found once. The receptor was derived from a human donor in a cohort sampled during active COVID-19. The sequenced material came from peripheral blood. The chain recombines TRBV5-6 with TRBJ2-3; weak D call: TRBD1 (5 bases). The CDR3 loop is CASSLRQGGFTDTQYF. CDR3 nucleotides: TGTGCCAGCAGCTTAAGGCAGGGCGGATTCACAGATACGCAGTATTTT.